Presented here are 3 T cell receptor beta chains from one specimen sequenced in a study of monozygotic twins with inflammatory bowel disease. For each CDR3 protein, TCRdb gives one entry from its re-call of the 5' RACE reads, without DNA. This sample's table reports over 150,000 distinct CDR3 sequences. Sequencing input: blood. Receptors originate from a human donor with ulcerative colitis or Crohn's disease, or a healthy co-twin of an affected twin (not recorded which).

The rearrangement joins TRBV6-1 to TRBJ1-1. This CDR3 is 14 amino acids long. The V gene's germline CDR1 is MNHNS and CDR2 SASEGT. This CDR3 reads CTSSEVGGNTEAFF.

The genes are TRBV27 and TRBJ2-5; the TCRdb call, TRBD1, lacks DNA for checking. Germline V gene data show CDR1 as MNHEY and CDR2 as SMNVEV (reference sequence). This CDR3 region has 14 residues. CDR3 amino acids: CASSFFRDRDTQYF.

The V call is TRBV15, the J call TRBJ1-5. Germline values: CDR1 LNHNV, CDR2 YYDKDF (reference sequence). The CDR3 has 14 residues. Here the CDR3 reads CATSRDREDQPQHF.